A selection of T cell receptor beta chains follows, all from one sample in a study of identical twins' blood T cells. MiXCR was run by TCRdb on the 5' RACE reads, yielding one entry per CDR3 protein. The sample lists 300,000 to 450,000 distinct CDR3 sequences; about 28% were seen once. Sequencing input: PBMCs. Receptor source: a woman aged 18 to 50 in good health. The CDR3 runs from the conserved cysteine through the conserved F or W. D genes are given only for firm matches. Size is omitted from some rows. Given values are once, few, many or a class for expanded clones.

j_call	clone_size	d_call	v_call	cdr3_aa	cdr3_nt
TRBJ2-1	few	TRBD1	TRBV4-3	CASSVFPSGGNEQFF	TGCGCCAGCAGCGTATTCCCATCAGGGGGCAATGAGCAGTTCTTC
TRBJ2-7	few	-	TRBV6-2/TRBV6-3	CASSYVTGLNEQYF	TGTGCCAGCAGTTACGTCACGGGTTTAAACGAGCAGTACTTC
TRBJ1-2	few	-	TRBV12-3/TRBV12-4	CASSFGQLNYGYTF	TGTGCCAGCAGTTTCGGACAGCTTAACTATGGCTACACCTTC
TRBJ1-1	-	-	TRBV10-3	CAISARNTEAFF	TGTGCCATCAGTGCCCGAAACACTGAAGCTTTCTTT
TRBJ1-3	-	-	TRBV29-1	CSVEEVLSGNTIYF	TGCAGCGTGGAGGAGGTCCTCTCTGGAAACACCATATATTTT
TRBJ2-2	many	TRBD2	TRBV11-2	CASSLVPGLAGSTGELFF	TGTGCCAGCAGCTTAGTCCCTGGACTAGCGGGGAGCACCGGGGAGCTGTTTTTT
TRBJ2-3	few	-	TRBV27	CASSRTGTQSTDTQYF	TGTGCCAGCAGTAGGACCGGGACACAAAGCACAGATACGCAGTATTTT
TRBJ2-2	-	TRBD1	TRBV7-6	CASSWGQGGAGELFF	TGTGCCAGCAGCTGGGGACAGGGAGGCGCCGGGGAGCTGTTTTTT
TRBJ1-1	few	-	TRBV7-2	CASSNDRRGTEAFF	TGTGCCAGCAGCAATGACAGGAGAGGGACTGAAGCTTTCTTT
TRBJ2-7	-	TRBD1	TRBV6-2/TRBV6-3	CASSFVGGPYEQYF	TGTGCCAGCAGTTTCGTAGGGGGCCCCTACGAGCAGTACTTC
TRBJ1-1	-	-	TRBV20-1	CSAAKGGTEAFF	TGCAGTGCCGCTAAAGGGGGCACTGAAGCTTTCTTT
TRBJ2-1	-	TRBD2	TRBV11-3	CVSSLDQLAGGSNEQFF	TGTGTCAGCAGCTTAGATCAACTAGCGGGAGGAAGCAATGAGCAGTTCTTC
TRBJ1-3	few	-	TRBV20-1	CSASGLGSSGNTIYF	TGCAGTGCTAGTGGTTTAGGGTCCTCTGGAAACACCATATATTTT
TRBJ2-2	few	-	TRBV29-1	CSVRGHQNTGELFF	TGCAGCGTCAGGGGACACCAAAACACCGGGGAGCTGTTTTTT
TRBJ1-1	many	-	TRBV12-3/TRBV12-4	CASSLTANTEAFF	TGTGCCAGCAGCCTTACAGCTAACACTGAAGCTTTCTTT
TRBJ2-1	-	TRBD2	TRBV5-1	CASRLLAAEYNEQFF	TGCGCCAGCAGGCTCCTAGCGGCCGAATACAATGAGCAGTTCTTC
TRBJ2-3	few	TRBD2	TRBV6-6	CASRRPPPGGTQYF	TGTGCCAGCAGACGACCTCCCCCGGGGGGTACGCAGTATTTT